This T cell receptor beta chain comes out of a study of cytomegalovirus exposure and HLA in healthy donors. Study results and caveats: TCR sequences were mostly rare, though some public TCRs occurred in many donors. TRBV6-2, TRBV6-3 and some other V segments were unresolvable in 87-base-pair reads. Some TCR beta chains (more than 150 of them) were listed as cytomegalovirus-associated.

Germline lookup yields CDR1 WNHNN and CDR2 SYGVQD (reference sequence). The germline V and J ends were trimmed by 0 bases and 7 bases, with 10 bases remaining between them. This CDR3 comprises 14 residues. The PCR employed 60 Vbeta primers together with 13 Jbeta primers. Some clones are missing from TCRdb's copy, which holds only in-frame ones; the method was immunoSEQ multiplex PCR. Here the sample spans hundreds of thousands of clones, 82% being singletons. This clone was seen a handful of times. No antigen is known for it. Different DNA sequences within this sample yield the same CDR3. Material for sequencing was PBMCs. This chain connects TRBV10-1 to TRBJ2-1; D uncertain. The receptor was isolated from a man aged 35-49 years in good health and CMV-seropositive. Here the CDR3 reads CASSESGSPNEQFF. The CDR3 nucleotides are TGCGCCAGCAGTGAGTCTGGCAGTCCGAATGAGCAGTTCTTC.